This T cell receptor (beta chain) was sequenced in a study of shared clonotypes between healthy human individuals. Replicate PCRs for sorted subsets used 200 to 250 ng DNA; this equaled 25,000 to 30,000 T cell genomes. Profiled with immunoSEQ multiplex PCR; TCRdb holds only in-frame clones, not every one. The profile shows 1.6 million or so clones, less than 99% of them singletons. As to this clone: Antigen unknown. In the same sample, other DNA sequences code for this CDR3.

The ends were cut back, 0 bases at V and 6 bases at J, with 4 bases in the middle. Germline V CDR1 and CDR2: SGHRS, YFSETQ. The CDR3 loop spans 12 amino acids. Whole-study results and caveats: Even with large depth, rarefaction showed that sorted-subset sequencing was incomplete.

The donors were all Caucasian adults (living in Nashville, Tennessee). The sample taken for sequencing was naive CD4+ T cells sorted from blood. Documented subset: CD45RA+ positively selected. J is TRBJ2-1 and V is TRBV5-1; D uncertain. This clonotype originated in a man aged 25-40 years in good health. The CDR3 region is CASSLEVNEQFF. DNA for the CDR3: TGCGCCAGCAGCTTGGAGGTCAATGAGCAGTTCTTC.